This is a list of T cell receptor beta chains from one sample in a study of tissue-resident memory T cells in lung cancer. MiXCR, applied by TCRdb to the reads, yields one record per CDR3 protein. The repertoire has about 510 distinct CDR3 sequences, approximately 21% of them found once; the top ten carry about 42%. The specimen was CD103- CD8+ T cells from lung tumor tissue. These receptors were collected from a human donor with treatment-naive lung cancer (subtype not recorded). CDR3s include the opening cysteine and the closing phenylalanine or tryptophan. Each record gives: J gene, D gene, V gene, clone size, CDR3 DNA, CDR3 protein. A D gene is named only where the DNA matches it firmly. Rows may omit the clone size; those that give it use once, few, many or a size class.

TRBJ2-7	.	TRBV6-2/TRBV6-3	large	TGTGCCAGCAGTTTGACAGGCCTCTCCTACGAGCAGTACTTC	CASSLTGLSYEQYF
TRBJ1-3	TRBD1	TRBV6-5	few	TGTGCCAGCAGTTACAGGGGGCTTTCTGGAAACACCATATATTTT	CASSYRGLSGNTIYF
TRBJ2-2	.	TRBV29-1	large	TGCAGCGTTGAGGTTGTAGGAGGGCCCGGGGAGCTGTTTTTT	CSVEVVGGPGELFF
TRBJ2-2	TRBD2	TRBV5-5	large	TGTGCCAGCAGCTGGGGACTAGCGGGAGGCCCGAACACCGGGGAGCTGTTTTTT	CASSWGLAGGPNTGELFF
TRBJ2-7	.	TRBV4-1	.	TGCGCCAGCAGCCTGAATATACAGAGTTCCTACGAGCAGTACTTC	CASSLNIQSSYEQYF
TRBJ2-1	TRBD2	TRBV12-3/TRBV12-4	large	TGTGCCAGCAGTTTAGGGGGGATAGCGGGAGAGAATGAGCAGTTCTTC	CASSLGGIAGENEQFF
TRBJ2-1	.	TRBV7-6	.	TGTGCCAGCAGCCCATTGTCTAGTAGCTACAATGAGCAGTTCTTC	CASSPLSSSYNEQFF
TRBJ2-1	TRBD2	TRBV6-1	few	TGTGCCAGCAGTGAAGATAGCGGGATCTCCTACAATGAGCAGTTCTTC	CASSEDSGISYNEQFF
TRBJ2-5	TRBD1	TRBV7-8	.	TGTGCCAGCAGCGGGGACAGGGTGGAGACCCAGTACTTC	CASSGDRVETQYF
TRBJ2-7	TRBD1	TRBV6-6	large	TGTGCCAGCAGTGATCTACCGGGACAGGGATACGAGCAGTACTTC	CASSDLPGQGYEQYF
TRBJ2-1	.	TRBV29-1	few	TGCAGCGTTGGTCAGGTCCTCGGGTCCTACAATGAGCAGTTCTTC	CSVGQVLGSYNEQFF
TRBJ2-7	.	TRBV10-3	large	TGTGCCATCAGTGAGGGTCTGGGGTTCGAGCAGTACTTC	CAISEGLGFEQYF
TRBJ1-5	.	TRBV27	large	TGTGCCAGCAGTTTAGCCAGGGCTAGCAATCAGCCCCAGCATTTT	CASSLARASNQPQHF
TRBJ2-1	TRBD2	TRBV10-3	.	TGTGCCATCAGTGAGCCCGGGACTACCCGGGTCGATGAGCAGTTCTTC	CAISEPGTTRVDEQFF
TRBJ1-1	TRBD1	TRBV5-1	large	TGCGCCAGCAGCTTACAGGGGGCTGGGAACACTGAAGCTTTCTTT	CASSLQGAGNTEAFF
TRBJ2-1	.	TRBV7-3	medium-sized	TGTGCCAGCAGCTTACTACCCGGTCAGCCTGACAATGAGCAGTTCTTC	CASSLLPGQPDNEQFF
TRBJ2-7	.	TRBV29-1	medium-sized	TGCAGCGTTGAAGATACGGCGCACGAGCAGTACTTC	CSVEDTAHEQYF
TRBJ2-1	TRBD2	TRBV4-1	large	TGTGCCAGCAGCCCGACGGGGGGGCCCTACAATGAGCAGTTCTTC	CASSPTGGPYNEQFF
TRBJ2-1	TRBD1	TRBV5-6	large	TGTGCCAGCAGCTTGGGGGACAGGGCCTACAATGAGCAGTTCTTC	CASSLGDRAYNEQFF
TRBJ1-1	.	TRBV12-3/TRBV12-4	.	TGTGCCAGCAGTGGACAGACGAACACTGAAGCTTTCTTT	CASSGQTNTEAFF
TRBJ2-1	TRBD1	TRBV28	large	TGTGCCAGCAGTTCGGGACAGGGGCTTTCCAATGAGCAGTTCTTC	CASSSGQGLSNEQFF
TRBJ1-5	.	TRBV20-1	few	TGCAGTGCTAAAATAGATCAGCCCCAGCATTTT	CSAKIDQPQHF
TRBJ2-7	.	TRBV4-1	large	TGCGCCAGCAGCCAAGATAGGGGGGGGGGATACGAGCAGTACTTC	CASSQDRGGGYEQYF
TRBJ1-1	TRBD1	TRBV4-3	.	TGCGCCAGCAGCCGCATACAGGGGGGTACTGAAGCTTTCTTT	CASSRIQGGTEAFF
TRBJ1-5	.	TRBV5-1	.	TGCGCCAGCAGCTTTTCGGACGGGCTCAATCAGCCCCAGCATTTT	CASSFSDGLNQPQHF
TRBJ2-7	.	TRBV2	.	TGTGCCATCGGACTGGGCTACGAGCAGTACTTC	CAIGLGYEQYF
TRBJ2-5	TRBD1	TRBV20-1	large	TGCAGTGTCCGGGACAGGGCTTCCGGGGGGGAGACCCAGTACTTC	CSVRDRASGGETQYF
TRBJ2-1	.	TRBV12-3/TRBV12-4	.	TGTGCCAGCAATTTTCGGAGGATCGAGGACAATGAGCAGTTCTTC	CASNFRRIEDNEQFF
TRBJ1-5	.	TRBV24-1	hyperexpanded	TGTGCCACCAGTGAGCAAGGGACTTTCATTCCCCAGCATTTT	CATSEQGTFIPQHF
TRBJ2-7	.	TRBV4-1	large	TGCGCCAGCAGCCAAGATTCGGGCAGGGGTTACGAGCAGTACTTC	CASSQDSGRGYEQYF
TRBJ2-7	TRBD2	TRBV5-5	.	TGTGCCAGCAGCATGGGACTAGCGGGACTCTACGAGCAGTACTTC	CASSMGLAGLYEQYF
TRBJ1-1	.	TRBV3-1	.	TGTGCCAGCAGCCCCGTCGGGGGCGGGGGCGCTGAAGCTTTCTTT	CASSPVGGGGAEAFF
TRBJ2-7	TRBD2	TRBV5-5	.	TGTGCCAGCAGCATGGGACTAGCGGGACCCTACGAGCAGTACTTC	CASSMGLAGPYEQYF
TRBJ2-5	TRBD2	TRBV5-1	medium-sized	TGCGCCAGCAGCGACGGACTAGCGGGGCGTCCTCCAGAGACCCAGTACTTC	CASSDGLAGRPPETQYF
TRBJ2-3	.	TRBV3-1	medium-sized	TGTGCCAGCAGCCAAGAATGGATAGATACGCAGTATTTT	CASSQEWIDTQYF
TRBJ2-1	.	TRBV12-3/TRBV12-4	large	TGTGCCAGCAGTTTTCGGGGGATCGAGGACAATGAGCAGTTCTTC	CASSFRGIEDNEQFF
TRBJ1-2	.	TRBV12-3/TRBV12-4	.	TGTGCCAGCACCTCCGTCGGGGGTGATTGCACCTTC	CASTSVGGDCTF
TRBJ2-7	.	TRBV6-2/TRBV6-3	few	TGTGCCAGCAGTTACTCTAGGCGGGACCCATCCTACGAGCAGTACTTC	CASSYSRRDPSYEQYF
TRBJ1-2	TRBD1	TRBV14	few	TGTGCCAGCAGCCAACTTAAGGGACAGGGGGTTGACTATGGCTACACCTTC	CASSQLKGQGVDYGYTF
TRBJ1-3	.	TRBV5-6	few	TGTGCCAGCAGCTCCATAGGGGAATCTGGAAACACCATATATTTT	CASSSIGESGNTIYF
TRBJ2-7	.	TRBV28	large	TGTGCCAGCAGTTTACAGGAGACCTCCTACGAGCAGTACTTC	CASSLQETSYEQYF
TRBJ2-7	TRBD1	TRBV30	few	TGTGCCGGGAGGACAGGGAGCTCCTACGAGCAGTACTTC	CAGRTGSSYEQYF
TRBJ2-7	.	TRBV28	hyperexpanded	TGTGCCAGCAGTCGGGACTTTCGCTACGAGCAGTACTTC	CASSRDFRYEQYF
TRBJ2-7	.	TRBV5-5	few	TGTGCCAGCAGCTTGGGGGGCCAGTCCTACGAGCAGTACTTC	CASSLGGQSYEQYF
TRBJ2-3	.	TRBV7-3	large	TGTGCCAGCAGTGTAGCTGGCACAGATACGCAGTATTTT	CASSVAGTDTQYF
TRBJ1-3	.	TRBV6-2/TRBV6-3	large	TGTGCCAGCAGTTCGAACGACGGGATCTCTGGAAACACCATATATTTT	CASSSNDGISGNTIYF